A selection of T cell receptor beta chains follows, all from one sample in a study of blood T cells in healthy people across ages. TCRdb processed the 5' RACE reads anew with MiXCR; each CDR3 protein has one entry. The data hold 630,000 or so distinct CDR3 sequences, with approximately 30% observed a single time. The sequenced sample consisted of blood. The receptor set was obtained from a woman over 75 in good health. The CDR3 runs from the conserved cysteine through the conserved F or W. The D gene is left open where the match is weak. For some rows the clone size is stated as once, few or many, or as a class when expanded; others skip it.

clone_size: .; d_call: .; j_call: TRBJ2-3; v_call: TRBV7-2; cdr3_aa: CASSLWALDAAQYF; cdr3_nt: TGTGCCAGCAGCTTATGGGCCTTAGACGCAGCGCAGTATTTT
clone_size: .; d_call: .; j_call: TRBJ2-1; v_call: TRBV20-1; cdr3_aa: CSARAGADEQFF; cdr3_nt: TGCAGTGCTAGAGCGGGGGCCGATGAGCAGTTCTTC
clone_size: few; d_call: TRBD1; j_call: TRBJ1-5; v_call: TRBV20-1; cdr3_aa: CSAEGAFGNQPQHF; cdr3_nt: TGCAGTGCTGAGGGGGCGTTTGGAAATCAGCCCCAGCATTTT
clone_size: many; d_call: .; j_call: TRBJ2-3; v_call: TRBV28; cdr3_aa: CASSQPSGQYF; cdr3_nt: TGTGCCAGCAGTCAACCCAGCGGGCAGTATTTT
clone_size: .; d_call: TRBD1; j_call: TRBJ1-5; v_call: TRBV3-1; cdr3_aa: CASSQGGQANSNQPQHF; cdr3_nt: TGTGCCAGCAGCCAAGGGGGACAGGCAAATAGCAATCAGCCCCAGCATTTT
clone_size: .; d_call: .; j_call: TRBJ1-1; v_call: TRBV7-6; cdr3_aa: CASGFQAGTEAFF; cdr3_nt: TGTGCCAGCGGCTTCCAAGCAGGCACTGAAGCTTTCTTT
clone_size: many; d_call: .; j_call: TRBJ1-1; v_call: TRBV7-8; cdr3_aa: CASSLGSGNLGTEAFF; cdr3_nt: TGTGCCAGCAGCTTAGGGTCTGGAAACCTGGGCACTGAAGCTTTCTTT
clone_size: .; d_call: .; j_call: TRBJ1-1; v_call: TRBV18; cdr3_aa: CASSPQSALNTEAFF; cdr3_nt: TGTGCCAGCTCACCACAATCCGCACTGAACACTGAAGCTTTCTTT
clone_size: many; d_call: TRBD1; j_call: TRBJ1-2; v_call: TRBV5-1; cdr3_aa: CASSSGQGTFRTYGYTF; cdr3_nt: TGCGCCAGCAGTTCAGGACAGGGAACTTTTCGGACCTATGGCTACACCTTC
clone_size: .; d_call: TRBD2; j_call: TRBJ2-5; v_call: TRBV7-9; cdr3_aa: CASSSGRGAEQETQYF; cdr3_nt: TGTGCCAGCAGCTCAGGGCGGGGGGCCGAGCAAGAGACCCAGTACTTC
clone_size: many; d_call: TRBD1; j_call: TRBJ2-7; v_call: TRBV6-5; cdr3_aa: CASSGGQGIHEQYF; cdr3_nt: TGTGCCAGCAGTGGGGGACAGGGGATCCACGAGCAGTACTTC
clone_size: many; d_call: TRBD1; j_call: TRBJ2-7; v_call: TRBV7-3; cdr3_aa: CASSLDRPSAQYF; cdr3_nt: TGTGCCAGCAGCTTGGACAGGCCCTCCGCGCAGTACTTC
clone_size: many; d_call: .; j_call: TRBJ2-1; v_call: TRBV7-7; cdr3_aa: CASSLDRDAYNEQFF; cdr3_nt: TGTGCTAGCAGCTTAGACCGGGACGCCTACAATGAGCAGTTCTTC
clone_size: many; d_call: .; j_call: TRBJ2-7; v_call: TRBV6-5; cdr3_aa: CASTKLSGSAYEQYF; cdr3_nt: TGTGCCAGCACCAAACTCAGCGGTTCGGCCTACGAGCAGTACTTC
clone_size: .; d_call: .; j_call: TRBJ1-6; v_call: TRBV5-6; cdr3_aa: CASSLDPGGQSPLHF; cdr3_nt: TGTGCCAGCAGCTTGGACCCCGGGGGTCAGTCACCCCTCCACTTT
clone_size: many; d_call: TRBD2; j_call: TRBJ2-1; v_call: TRBV6-2/TRBV6-3; cdr3_aa: CASSYSLAGQVDEQFF; cdr3_nt: TGTGCCAGCAGTTATTCACTAGCGGGTCAAGTAGATGAGCAGTTCTTC
clone_size: .; d_call: TRBD2; j_call: TRBJ2-3; v_call: TRBV3-1; cdr3_aa: CASSRAGGAADTQYF; cdr3_nt: TGTGCCAGCAGCAGAGCCGGGGGGGCGGCAGATACGCAGTATTTT
clone_size: .; d_call: TRBD1; j_call: TRBJ1-3; v_call: TRBV20-1; cdr3_aa: CAVGQGKLSGNTIYF; cdr3_nt: TGCGCCGTGGGACAGGGAAAACTCTCTGGAAACACCATATATTTT
clone_size: many; d_call: TRBD1; j_call: TRBJ2-6; v_call: TRBV9; cdr3_aa: CASSDPTGFPVGANVLTF; cdr3_nt: TGTGCCAGCAGCGATCCGACAGGGTTCCCCGTGGGGGCCAACGTCCTGACTTTC
clone_size: .; d_call: .; j_call: TRBJ1-1; v_call: TRBV7-2; cdr3_aa: CASSPWTAMNTEAFF; cdr3_nt: TGTGCCAGCAGCCCTTGGACGGCTATGAACACTGAAGCTTTCTTT
clone_size: .; d_call: .; j_call: TRBJ1-1; v_call: TRBV2; cdr3_aa: CASSEGLSVGDRRTEAFF; cdr3_nt: TGTGCCAGCAGTGAGGGTCTTTCTGTGGGAGACAGAAGGACTGAAGCTTTCTTT
clone_size: many; d_call: TRBD1; j_call: TRBJ2-5; v_call: TRBV7-2; cdr3_aa: CASSTSTGFQETQYF; cdr3_nt: TGTGCCAGCAGCACCTCGACAGGGTTCCAAGAGACCCAGTACTTC
clone_size: .; d_call: .; j_call: TRBJ1-5; v_call: TRBV4-1; cdr3_aa: CASSHSPLKGSNQPQHF; cdr3_nt: TGCGCCAGCAGCCACTCTCCCCTAAAGGGATCTAATCAGCCCCAGCATTTT
clone_size: many; d_call: TRBD1; j_call: TRBJ2-5; v_call: TRBV6-6; cdr3_aa: CASSYITGGGETQYF; cdr3_nt: TGTGCCAGCAGTTACATCACAGGGGGCGGTGAGACCCAGTACTTC
clone_size: many; d_call: .; j_call: TRBJ2-3; v_call: TRBV5-1; cdr3_aa: CASSPRGRSTDTQYF; cdr3_nt: TGCGCCAGCAGCCCTCGAGGGCGAAGCACAGATACGCAGTATTTT
clone_size: few; d_call: .; j_call: TRBJ2-2; v_call: TRBV15; cdr3_aa: CATSRDRANTGELFF; cdr3_nt: TGTGCCACCAGCAGAGATAGGGCGAACACCGGGGAGCTGTTTTTT
clone_size: many; d_call: .; j_call: TRBJ2-6; v_call: TRBV6-4; cdr3_aa: CASQWDGSSGANVLTF; cdr3_nt: TGTGCCAGCCAGTGGGATGGATCCTCTGGGGCCAACGTCCTGACTTTC
clone_size: few; d_call: TRBD1; j_call: TRBJ1-1; v_call: TRBV20-1; cdr3_aa: CSASGTGGLGAFF; cdr3_nt: TGCAGTGCTAGTGGGACAGGGGGCTTAGGAGCTTTCTTT
clone_size: many; d_call: TRBD1; j_call: TRBJ2-3; v_call: TRBV20-1; cdr3_aa: CSADRGDTDTQYF; cdr3_nt: TGCAGTGCCGACAGGGGGGACACAGATACGCAGTATTTT
clone_size: .; d_call: TRBD2; j_call: TRBJ2-2; v_call: TRBV4-3; cdr3_aa: CASSQDLAGAIGGELFF; cdr3_nt: TGCGCCAGCAGCCAAGATCTAGCGGGGGCTATTGGAGGGGAGCTGTTTTTT
clone_size: few; d_call: .; j_call: TRBJ1-1; v_call: TRBV12-3/TRBV12-4; cdr3_aa: CASFIVAFMNTEAFF; cdr3_nt: TGTGCCAGTTTCATCGTCGCCTTCATGAACACTGAAGCTTTCTTT
clone_size: few; d_call: TRBD1; j_call: TRBJ1-5; v_call: TRBV6-4; cdr3_aa: CASSESGGKPQHF; cdr3_nt: TGTGCCAGCAGTGAATCAGGGGGCAAGCCCCAGCATTTT
clone_size: .; d_call: TRBD1; j_call: TRBJ1-6; v_call: TRBV9; cdr3_aa: CASSSWTGRNSPLHF; cdr3_nt: TGTGCCAGCAGTTCATGGACAGGGAGGAATTCACCCCTCCACTTT
clone_size: .; d_call: TRBD2; j_call: TRBJ2-2; v_call: TRBV24-1; cdr3_aa: CAAGLAAGELFF; cdr3_nt: TGTGCCGCGGGACTAGCGGCCGGGGAGCTGTTTTTT
clone_size: many; d_call: .; j_call: TRBJ2-1; v_call: TRBV7-9; cdr3_aa: CASSSGGGWNEQFF; cdr3_nt: TGTGCCAGCAGCTCAGGGGGAGGATGGAATGAGCAGTTCTTC
clone_size: many; d_call: .; j_call: TRBJ2-1; v_call: TRBV7-2; cdr3_aa: CASRRGTSDEQFF; cdr3_nt: TGTGCCAGCCGCCGGGGAACTTCGGATGAGCAGTTCTTC
clone_size: many; d_call: .; j_call: TRBJ1-5; v_call: TRBV6-6; cdr3_aa: CASSYTGGNQPQHF; cdr3_nt: TGTGCCAGCAGTTACACGGGAGGCAATCAGCCCCAGCATTTT
clone_size: few; d_call: .; j_call: TRBJ2-2; v_call: TRBV12-3/TRBV12-4; cdr3_aa: CAQGGGSGGELFF; cdr3_nt: TGTGCCCAGGGGGGGGGGTCTGGCGGGGAGCTGTTTTTT
clone_size: many; d_call: .; j_call: TRBJ1-5; v_call: TRBV7-2; cdr3_aa: CASSLATANQPQHF; cdr3_nt: TGTGCCAGCAGCTTAGCGACAGCGAATCAGCCCCAGCATTTT
clone_size: .; d_call: .; j_call: TRBJ2-7; v_call: TRBV5-1; cdr3_aa: CASSLGDPYHEQYF; cdr3_nt: TGCGCCAGCAGCTTGGGGGACCCCTATCACGAGCAGTACTTC
clone_size: .; d_call: .; j_call: TRBJ1-6; v_call: TRBV7-9; cdr3_aa: CASSLPPPGPLHF; cdr3_nt: TGTGCCAGCAGCTTGCCCCCACCAGGACCCCTCCACTTT
clone_size: many; d_call: TRBD1; j_call: TRBJ1-5; v_call: TRBV5-6; cdr3_aa: CASSLAGTGHPPQHF; cdr3_nt: TGTGCCAGCAGCTTGGCCGGGACAGGGCATCCGCCCCAGCATTTT